A selection of T cell receptor beta chains follows, all from one sample in a study of blood T cell repertoires in COVID-19. Sequencing used immunoSEQ multiplex PCR; TCRdb keeps in-frame clones, though not all of them. Of about 310,000 clones in the sample, around 90% were seen once. Sequenced input: PBMCs or T cells enriched from blood (not recorded which). These receptors came from a woman aged 18-29 years who had recovered from COVID-19. Both conserved end residues are part of each CDR3. The D gene is left open where the match is weak. Size is stated for part of the rows, as once, few or many counts, or as a class when the clone is expanded.

D gene,clone size,J gene,V gene,CDR3 protein,CDR3 DNA
TRBD1,.,TRBJ2-2,TRBV7-8,CASSFAVRGQRVAGELFF,TGTGCCAGCAGCTTCGCAGTACGGGGACAGAGGGTGGCCGGGGAGCTGTTTTTT
TRBD2,.,TRBJ2-5,TRBV9,CASSAGTSGGETQYF,TGTGCCAGCAGCGCCGGGACTAGCGGGGGAGAGACCCAGTACTTC
TRBD1,.,TRBJ1-1,TRBV2,CASRQSWGQGGTEAFF,TGTGCCAGCAGACAAAGCTGGGGACAGGGGGGCACTGAAGCTTTCTTT
TRBD1,.,TRBJ2-7,TRBV5-1,CASWDGTGRYEQYF,TGCGCCAGCTGGGATGGGACAGGGCGCTACGAGCAGTACTTC
TRBD2,.,TRBJ2-3,TRBV28,CASSRTSGIADTQYF,TGTGCCAGCAGTCGGACTAGCGGGATCGCAGATACGCAGTATTTT
TRBD1,.,TRBJ1-2,TRBV19,CASSIPGTADLNGYTF,TGTGCCAGTAGTATCCCGGGGACAGCCGATCTAAATGGCTACACCTTC
.,once,TRBJ2-7,TRBV18,CASSLVAGGTYEQYF,TGTGCCAGCTCACTTGTAGCAGGGGGGACCTACGAGCAGTACTTC
.,.,TRBJ1-1,TRBV7-9,CASSLETVPPEAFF,TGTGCCAGCAGCTTAGAGACAGTGCCCCCGGAAGCTTTCTTT
TRBD1,.,TRBJ1-2,TRBV6-2/TRBV6-3,CASSRFRTGANYGYTF,TGTGCCAGCAGTCGCTTTCGGACAGGGGCTAACTATGGCTACACCTTC
.,.,TRBJ1-2,TRBV3-1/TRBV3-2,CASSHRDYYTF,TGTGCCAGCAGCCATAGGGACTACTACACCTTC
TRBD2,.,TRBJ2-1,TRBV4-1,CASSQAPSGGAPYNEQFF,TGCGCCAGCAGCCAAGCCCCTTCCGGGGGGGCCCCCTACAATGAGCAGTTCTTC
.,.,TRBJ2-3,TRBV5-1,CASSLGQSTDTQYF,TGCGCCAGCAGCTTGGGACAGAGCACAGATACGCAGTATTTT
TRBD1,.,TRBJ2-3,TRBV27,CASSLSGGEDTQYF,TGTGCCAGCAGTTTATCAGGGGGCGAAGATACGCAGTATTTT
TRBD2,.,TRBJ2-5,TRBV10-3,CAISEMGLAVQETQYF,TGTGCCATCAGTGAGATGGGACTAGCGGTCCAAGAGACCCAGTACTTC
TRBD1,.,TRBJ1-3,TRBV16,CASSRGQASSGNTIYF,TGTGCCAGCAGCCGCGGACAGGCAAGCTCTGGAAACACCATATATTTT
.,.,TRBJ1-4,TRBV9,CASSAWGDSNEKLFF,TGTGCCAGCAGCGCGTGGGGGGATTCTAATGAAAAACTGTTTTTT
.,.,TRBJ1-1,TRBV27,CASSFFLQGEAFF,TGTGCCAGCAGTTTTTTTCTCCAGGGTGAAGCTTTCTTT
TRBD1,.,TRBJ1-2,TRBV7-9,CASSVTGTGYGYTF,TGTGCCAGCAGCGTAACCGGGACAGGCTATGGCTACACCTTC
.,.,TRBJ2-2,TRBV5-1,CASQTGGPPGELFF,TGCGCCAGCCAGACGGGGGGCCCCCCCGGGGAGCTGTTTTTT
TRBD2,.,TRBJ2-7,TRBV28,CASSPIAGYEQYF,TGTGCCAGCAGTCCGATAGCGGGCTACGAGCAGTACTTC
TRBD1,.,TRBJ1-1,TRBV6-5,CASSWDRRLNTEAFF,TGTGCCAGCAGTTGGGACAGACGACTAAACACTGAAGCTTTCTTT
.,.,TRBJ2-7,TRBV20-1,CSGYRNYEQYF,TGCAGTGGGTACAGGAACTACGAGCAGTACTTC
.,.,TRBJ1-2,TRBV18,CASSPSQTRHYGYTF,TGTGCCAGCTCACCAAGCCAGACTAGACACTATGGCTACACCTTC
.,.,TRBJ1-2,TRBV28,CASSFGHYYGYTF,TGTGCCAGCAGTTTTGGGCACTACTATGGCTACACCTTC
.,once,TRBJ1-1,TRBV19,CASSIQSPKNTEAFF,TGTGCCAGTAGTATCCAGTCCCCGAAGAACACTGAAGCTTTCTTT
.,.,TRBJ2-1,TRBV7-9,CASSRTSFDSNEQFF,TGTGCCAGCAGCCGTACTAGCTTCGATTCCAATGAGCAGTTCTTC
.,.,TRBJ1-1,TRBV7-8,CASSLGDRLNTEAFF,TGTGCCAGCAGCTTAGGTGACAGGTTGAACACTGAAGCTTTCTTT
TRBD1,.,TRBJ2-7,TRBV28,CASSPPGTVNSYEQYF,TGTGCCAGCAGTCCCCCCGGGACAGTGAACTCCTACGAGCAGTACTTC
.,.,TRBJ2-2,TRBV6-5,CASSRGLYMTGELFF,TGTGCCAGCAGTCGAGGGCTCTATATGACCGGGGAGCTGTTTTTT
.,.,TRBJ1-5,TRBV7-2,CASSLGQGNNQPQHF,TGTGCCAGCAGCTTAGGCCAGGGAAACAATCAGCCCCAGCATTTT
.,few,TRBJ1-5,TRBV18,CASSPREDQPQHF,TGTGCCAGCTCACCGCGGGAAGATCAGCCCCAGCATTTT
.,.,TRBJ1-5,TRBV5-1,CASSLLVGQPQHF,TGCGCCAGCAGCTTGCTCGTGGGCCAGCCCCAGCATTTT
.,.,TRBJ1-2,TRBV7-2,CASSFRDMLHGYTF,TGTGCCAGCAGCTTTCGGGACATGCTTCATGGCTACACCTTC
.,.,TRBJ1-1,TRBV19,CASSMGGRAFF,TGTGCCAGTAGTATGGGGGGGCGAGCTTTCTTT
.,.,TRBJ1-1,TRBV15,CATSRDNWARNTEAFF,TGTGCCACCAGCAGAGATAATTGGGCGAGGAACACTGAAGCTTTCTTT
.,.,TRBJ2-5,TRBV18,CASSHTRGETQYF,TGTGCCAGCTCACATACTAGAGGGGAGACCCAGTACTTC
.,.,TRBJ2-3,TRBV4-2,CASSQEPAPADTQYF,TGTGCCAGCAGCCAAGAGCCAGCGCCGGCAGATACGCAGTATTTT
TRBD2,.,TRBJ2-7,TRBV6-1,CASSDVGRAYEQYF,TGTGCCAGCAGTGATGTCGGGAGGGCGTACGAGCAGTACTTC
TRBD1,.,TRBJ1-1,TRBV6-2/TRBV6-3,CASSYSEYRGRNTEAFF,TGTGCCAGCAGTTACTCGGAATACAGGGGGCGGAACACTGAAGCTTTCTTT
.,.,TRBJ2-5,TRBV10-3,CAISVRDMRQETQYF,TGTGCCATCAGTGTGAGAGACATGCGACAAGAGACCCAGTACTTC
.,few,TRBJ1-1,TRBV6-5,CASSYNRDTEAFF,TGTGCCAGCAGTTACAACAGGGACACTGAAGCTTTCTTT
.,.,TRBJ1-6,TRBV25-1,CASRENSPLHF,TGTGCCAGCCGGGAGAATTCACCCCTCCACTTT
.,.,TRBJ1-2,TRBV20-1,CSVPKGYTF,TGCAGTGTCCCAAAAGGCTACACCTTC
.,.,TRBJ2-2,TRBV19,CASSVERAKDTGELFF,TGTGCCAGTAGCGTGGAGAGGGCGAAGGACACCGGGGAGCTGTTTTTT
TRBD2,few,TRBJ2-7,TRBV7-8,CASSFTGTSSSYEQYF,TGTGCCAGCAGCTTTACCGGGACTAGCAGCTCCTACGAGCAGTACTTC
.,.,TRBJ2-5,TRBV7-2,CASSQGRDSSNQETQYF,TGTGCCAGCAGCCAAGGGCGGGACAGCTCAAACCAAGAGACCCAGTACTTC
TRBD2,.,TRBJ2-1,TRBV4-2,CASSQGGLAGAQYNEQFF,TGTGCCAGCAGCCAAGGGGGTCTAGCGGGGGCACAATACAATGAGCAGTTCTTC
.,.,TRBJ1-2,TRBV15,CATSRDRPGVYGYTF,TGTGCCACCAGCAGAGATCGTCCAGGGGTGTATGGCTACACCTTC
TRBD1,.,TRBJ2-7,TRBV28,CASTDRDYEQYF,TGTGCCAGCACGGACAGGGACTACGAGCAGTACTTC
TRBD1,.,TRBJ2-5,TRBV28,CATMTGVETQYF,TGTGCCACCATGACAGGGGTAGAGACCCAGTACTTC
TRBD1,.,TRBJ1-2,TRBV7-9,CASRQQGDYGYTF,TGTGCCAGCAGACAACAGGGGGACTATGGCTACACCTTC
TRBD2,.,TRBJ2-5,TRBV4-3,CASSQDYQRGRALGETQYF,TGCGCCAGCAGCCAAGATTATCAACGAGGGAGGGCCTTGGGGGAGACCCAGTACTTC
.,.,TRBJ1-1,TRBV6-5,CAARGGGGTEAFF,TGTGCCGCGAGAGGTGGAGGAGGCACTGAAGCTTTCTTT
TRBD1,.,TRBJ1-6,TRBV7-9,CASSSGQGNSPLHF,TGTGCCAGCAGCTCGGGACAGGGTAATTCACCCCTCCACTTT